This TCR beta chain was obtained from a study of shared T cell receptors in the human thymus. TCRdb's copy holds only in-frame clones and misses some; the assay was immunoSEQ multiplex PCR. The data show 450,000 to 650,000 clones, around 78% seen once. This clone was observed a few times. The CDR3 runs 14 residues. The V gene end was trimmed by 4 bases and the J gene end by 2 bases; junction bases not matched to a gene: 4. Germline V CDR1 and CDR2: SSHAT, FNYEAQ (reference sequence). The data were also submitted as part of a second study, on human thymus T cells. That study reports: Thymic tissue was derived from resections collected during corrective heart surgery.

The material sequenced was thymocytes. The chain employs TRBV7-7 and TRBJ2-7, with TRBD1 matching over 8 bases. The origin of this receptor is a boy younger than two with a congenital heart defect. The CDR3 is CASSYRTGPYEQYF. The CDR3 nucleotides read TGTGCCAGCAGCTACCGGACAGGGCCCTACGAGCAGTACTTC.